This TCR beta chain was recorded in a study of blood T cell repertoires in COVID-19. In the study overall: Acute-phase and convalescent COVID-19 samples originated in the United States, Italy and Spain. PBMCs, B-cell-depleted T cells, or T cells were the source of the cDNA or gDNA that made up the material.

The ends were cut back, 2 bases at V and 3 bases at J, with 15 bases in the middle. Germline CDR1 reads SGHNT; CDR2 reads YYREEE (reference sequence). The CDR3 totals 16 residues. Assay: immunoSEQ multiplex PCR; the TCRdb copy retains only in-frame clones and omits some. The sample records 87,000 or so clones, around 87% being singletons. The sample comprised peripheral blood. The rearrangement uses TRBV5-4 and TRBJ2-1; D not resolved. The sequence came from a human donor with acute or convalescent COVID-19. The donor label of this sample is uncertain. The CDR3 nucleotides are TGTGCCAGCAGCTTCTCAAGGAGTCCCGACTACAATGAGCAGTTCTTC. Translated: CASSFSRSPDYNEQFF. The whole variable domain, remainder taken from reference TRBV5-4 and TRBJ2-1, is ETGVTQSPTHLIKTRGQQVTLRCSSQSGHNTVSWYQQALGQGPQFIFQYYREEENGRGNFPPRFSGLQFPNYSSELNVNALELDDSALYLCASSFSRSPDYNEQFFGPGTRLTVL.